This TCR beta chain was sequenced during a study of regulatory T cells in long-lasting Graves disease. In the study overall: Graves' patients diagnosed newly had used antithyroid drugs under 3 months. Study results and limitations: Shared public clonotypes totalled some 2,500 in persistent patients, compared with 966 in new patients. Persistent Graves' patients showed a TCR diversity that was lower than that of newly diagnosed ones.

Time point in this sample: newly diagnosed GD, antithyroid drugs for less than 3 months. PBMCs were the source of the RNA used for TCR sequencing. HTBI primers from iRepertoire and Arm-PCR of CDR3 regions yielded the TCR beta libraries. TCRdb reprocessed the multiplex PCR reads with MiXCR, giving one entry per CDR3 protein. The table has about half a million distinct CDR3 sequences, 12% seen once. V lost 0 bases, J lost 4 bases, and 19 bases stayed unmatched. This CDR3 has 21 amino acids. Germline V CDR1 and CDR2: MNHNS, SASEGT. On this clonotype: Its matching antigen is unknown.

The data were also submitted as part of a second study, on T cells in Graves' hyperthyroidism and ophthalmopathy. Per that study: Stable hyperthyroidism: no ophthalmopathy progression over 18 months of follow-up.

The rearrangement links TRBV6-1 to TRBJ2-7; 12 bases line up with TRBD2. The specimen was peripheral blood mononuclear cells (PBMCs), collected at new diagnosis, from a patient treated with antithyroid drugs. The sequence was collected from a woman in her 30s with Graves disease. The CDR3 here is CASSEALWGLAGPIVTYEQYF. The CDR3 DNA reads TGTGCCAGCAGTGAAGCGCTCTGGGGACTAGCGGGCCCGATAGTTACTTACGAGCAGTACTTC.